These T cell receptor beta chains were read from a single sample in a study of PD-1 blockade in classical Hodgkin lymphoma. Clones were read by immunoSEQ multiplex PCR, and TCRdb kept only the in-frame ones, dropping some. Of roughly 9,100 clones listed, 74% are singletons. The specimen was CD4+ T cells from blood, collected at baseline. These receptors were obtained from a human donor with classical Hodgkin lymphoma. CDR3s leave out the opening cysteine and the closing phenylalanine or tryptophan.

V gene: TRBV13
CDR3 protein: ASSGNRQNIQY

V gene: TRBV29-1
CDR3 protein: SVEGTVKNIQY

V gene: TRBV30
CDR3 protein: AWSGTSVDGQY

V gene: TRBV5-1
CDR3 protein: ASSLGGLAGTDTQY

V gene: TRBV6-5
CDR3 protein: ASRPGQGASYGYT

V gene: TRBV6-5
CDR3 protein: ASSLTRNNEQF

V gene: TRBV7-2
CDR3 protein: ASSYGGLGKLF

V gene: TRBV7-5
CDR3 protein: ASNGGNEQF

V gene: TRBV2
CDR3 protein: ASSRDRGSGNTIY

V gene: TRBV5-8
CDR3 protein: ASSSTDRGLSPLH